The 6 T cell receptor beta chains reported below all come from one sample, sequenced in a study of CD8+CD57+ T cells in acquired aplastic anemia. Genomic DNA templated the TCR beta VDJ and CDR3 profiling. TCRdb analysed the reads with MiXCR anew, one entry per CDR3 protein. This sample yields about 110,000 distinct CDR3 sequences, of which approximately 49% are seen a single time; under 35% belongs to the top ten. The sample comprised sorted CD4+, CD8+, or CD8+CD57+ T cells (not recorded which) from PBMCs. The receptors stem from a human donor in good health, serving as a control.

The chain joins TRBV4-3 to TRBJ1-2; 7 positions match TRBD1. This CDR3 comprises 15 residues. The germline V gene encodes CDR1 LGHNA and CDR2 YSLEER. With 3 bases clipped from V and 4 bases from J, the junction kept 8 bases outside the gene matches. This CDR3 is CASSHAGQASYGYTF. Written as DNA, the CDR3 is TGCGCCAGCAGCCATGCAGGACAGGCCAGCTATGGCTACACCTTC.

This clonotype was seen a handful of times. The chain combines TRBV7-9 with TRBJ2-5; D unresolved. Germline CDR1 reads SEHNR; CDR2 reads FQNEAQ (reference sequence). V was cut by 7 bases and J by 5 bases, with 11 bases left in between. CDR3 length: 12 amino acids. The DNA for the CDR3 is TGTGCCAGCACCCAGCCAATGGAGACCCAGTACTTC. It translates to CASTQPMETQYF.

The chain combines TRBV2 with TRBJ2-3; D might be TRBD1 (6 bases). Trimming pared 6 bases from V and 5 bases from J, leaving 9 bases between. Germline assignment: CDR1 SNHLY and CDR2 FYNNEI. This CDR3 spans 12 amino acids. The CDR3 region has the DNA TGTGCCAGCAGGGGGGCAGGAGATACGCAGTATTTT. Translation gives CASRGAGDTQYF.

In its sample, this clonotype was seen many times. The CDR3 sequence: CASSQAGHYNEQFF. The CDR3 coding sequence is TGCGCCAGCAGCCAAGCAGGACATTACAATGAGCAGTTCTTC. The rearrangement uses TRBV4-1 and TRBJ2-1, with D perhaps matching TRBD1 (5 bases). Germline loops: CDR1 MGHRA, CDR2 YSYEKL. The CDR3 length is 14 residues. V was clipped by 1 base and J by 4 bases, with 8 bases between them.

This clonotype was counted between two and nine times. A much larger clone lies one base from this, so it may be a read error. The chain couples TRBV20-1 to TRBJ1-1; possible D gene TRBD1, 5 bases. CDR1 and CDR2 (germline): DFQATT, SNEGSKA (reference sequence). The germline V and J ends were trimmed by 3 bases and 4 bases, with 12 bases remaining between them. The CDR3 loop spans 13 amino acids. In DNA, the CDR3 is TGCAGTGCTAGGGGGGGTTCGAGCACTGAAGCTTTCTTT. Amino acid sequence: CSARGGSSTEAFF.

CDR3: CSNAGGRGTEAFF. The CDR3 nucleotides are TGCAGCAATGCAGGGGGCCGTGGCACTGAAGCTTTCTTT. The chain combines TRBV20-1 with TRBJ1-1; 8 bases fit TRBD1. Per the germline V gene, CDR1 is DFQATT and CDR2 is SNEGSKA (reference sequence). This CDR3 comprises 13 residues.